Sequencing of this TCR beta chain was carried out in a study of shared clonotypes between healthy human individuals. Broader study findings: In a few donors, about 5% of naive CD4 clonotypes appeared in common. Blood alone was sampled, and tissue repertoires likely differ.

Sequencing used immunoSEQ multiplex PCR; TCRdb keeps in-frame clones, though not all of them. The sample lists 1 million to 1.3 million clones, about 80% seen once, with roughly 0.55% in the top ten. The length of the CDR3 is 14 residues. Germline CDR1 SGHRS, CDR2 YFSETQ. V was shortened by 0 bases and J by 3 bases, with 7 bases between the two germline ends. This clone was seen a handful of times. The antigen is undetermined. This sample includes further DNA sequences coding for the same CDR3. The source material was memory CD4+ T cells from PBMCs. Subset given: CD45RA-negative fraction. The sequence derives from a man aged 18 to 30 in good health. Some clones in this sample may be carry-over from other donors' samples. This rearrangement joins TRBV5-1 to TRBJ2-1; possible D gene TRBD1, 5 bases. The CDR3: CASSLVQVYNEQFF. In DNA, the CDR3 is TGCGCCAGCAGCTTGGTACAGGTCTACAATGAGCAGTTCTTC. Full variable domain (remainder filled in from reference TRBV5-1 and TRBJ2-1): KAGVTQTPRYLIKTRGQQVTLSCSPISGHRSVSWYQQTPGQGLQFLFEYFSETQRNKGNFPGRFSGRQFSNSRSEMNVSTLELGDSALYLCASSLVQVYNEQFFGPGTRLTVL.